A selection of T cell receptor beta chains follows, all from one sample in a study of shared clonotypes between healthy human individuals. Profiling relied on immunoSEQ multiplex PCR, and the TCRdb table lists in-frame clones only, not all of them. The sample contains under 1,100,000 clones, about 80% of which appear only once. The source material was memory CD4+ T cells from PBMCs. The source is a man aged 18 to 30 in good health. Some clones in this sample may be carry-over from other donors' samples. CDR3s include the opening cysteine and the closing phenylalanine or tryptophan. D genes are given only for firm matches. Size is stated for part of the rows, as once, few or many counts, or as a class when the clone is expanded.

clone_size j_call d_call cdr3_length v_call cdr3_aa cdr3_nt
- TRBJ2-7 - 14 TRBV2 CASSVDQRDYEQYF TGTGCCAGCAGCGTAGACCAACGGGACTACGAGCAGTACTTC
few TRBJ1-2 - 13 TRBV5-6 CASSLSQGYGYTF TGTGCCAGCAGCTTGTCGCAGGGGTATGGCTACACCTTC
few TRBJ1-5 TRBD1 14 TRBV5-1 CASSYGDSDQPQHF TGCGCCAGCAGCTACGGGGACAGCGATCAGCCCCAGCATTTT
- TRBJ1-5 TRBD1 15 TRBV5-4 CASSPPAGGPLPQHF TGTGCCAGCAGCCCACCCGCAGGGGGGCCTTTGCCCCAGCATTTT
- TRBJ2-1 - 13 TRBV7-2 CASRSGSYNEQFF TGTGCCAGCAGAAGCGGTTCCTACAATGAGCAGTTCTTC
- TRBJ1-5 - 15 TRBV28 CASSLQGFINQPQHF TGTGCCAGCAGTTTACAGGGATTCATAAATCAGCCCCAGCATTTT
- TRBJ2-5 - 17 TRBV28 CASSFLRAGFNVKTQYF TGTGCCAGCAGTTTTCTTCGGGCAGGGTTTAACGTAAAGACCCAGTACTTC
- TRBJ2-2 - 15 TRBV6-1 CASGTSRAYFGELFF TGTGCCAGCGGTACATCGCGGGCCTACTTCGGGGAGCTGTTTTTT
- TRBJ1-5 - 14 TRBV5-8 CASSLVSGVQPQHF TGTGCCAGCAGCTTGGTATCAGGAGTTCAGCCCCAGCATTTT
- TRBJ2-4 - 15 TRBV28 CASSGGLTSGNIQYF TGTGCCAGCAGTGGAGGCTTAACCTCTGGAAACATTCAGTACTTC
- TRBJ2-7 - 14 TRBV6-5 CASSYSSGLGEQYF TGTGCCAGCAGTTACTCTTCAGGGCTAGGCGAGCAGTACTTC
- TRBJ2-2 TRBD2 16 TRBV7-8 CASTIPPAGVPGELFF TGTGCCAGCACCATCCCCCCCGCGGGAGTTCCGGGGGAGCTGTTTTTT
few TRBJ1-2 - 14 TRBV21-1 CASSKGGQSGGYTF TGTGCCAGCAGCAAAGGTGGGCAGTCTGGGGGCTACACCTTC
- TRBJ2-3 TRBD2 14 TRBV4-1 CASSRPTSGNTQYF TGCGCCAGCAGCCGACCCACTAGCGGGAATACGCAGTATTTT
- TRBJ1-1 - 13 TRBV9 CASSVVSNTEAFF TGTGCCAGCAGCGTAGTGTCGAACACTGAAGCTTTCTTT
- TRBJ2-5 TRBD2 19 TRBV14 CASSQDFGLAGGSRETQYF TGTGCCAGCAGCCAAGATTTCGGACTAGCGGGAGGGTCTCGAGAGACCCAGTACTTC
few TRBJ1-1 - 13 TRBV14 CASSQGRVTEAFF TGTGCCAGCAGCCAAGGGCGGGTCACTGAAGCTTTCTTT
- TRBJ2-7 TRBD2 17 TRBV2 CASSGMRGLAGTYEQYF TGTGCCAGCAGTGGAATGAGGGGACTAGCGGGAACCTACGAGCAGTACTTC
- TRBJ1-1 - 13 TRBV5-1 CASSEPVNTEAFF TGCGCCAGCAGCGAGCCCGTGAACACTGAAGCTTTCTTT
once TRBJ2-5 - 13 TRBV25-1 CASSEVGQGGQYF TGTGCCAGCAGTGAAGTGGGACAAGGGGGCCAGTACTTC
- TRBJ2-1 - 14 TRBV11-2 CASSFLAPRREQFF TGTGCCAGCAGCTTCTTGGCGCCCAGAAGGGAGCAGTTCTTC
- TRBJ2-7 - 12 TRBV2 CASSPASYEQYF TGTGCCAGCAGCCCAGCGTCCTACGAGCAGTACTTC
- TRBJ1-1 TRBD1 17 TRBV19 CASSYLGGGLRNTEAFF TGTGCCAGTAGTTATTTGGGAGGGGGCCTAAGGAACACTGAAGCTTTCTTT
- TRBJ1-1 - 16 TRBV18 CASSPPTAFENTEAFF TGTGCCAGCTCACCACCAACAGCCTTTGAAAACACTGAAGCTTTCTTT
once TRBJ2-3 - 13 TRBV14 CASSQELSDTQYF TGTGCCAGCAGCCAGGAATTGAGCGATACGCAGTATTTT
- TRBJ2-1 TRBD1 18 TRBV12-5 CASGLGPGQGKSAHEQFF TGTGCTAGTGGTTTGGGGCCGGGACAGGGGAAGAGCGCGCATGAGCAGTTCTTC